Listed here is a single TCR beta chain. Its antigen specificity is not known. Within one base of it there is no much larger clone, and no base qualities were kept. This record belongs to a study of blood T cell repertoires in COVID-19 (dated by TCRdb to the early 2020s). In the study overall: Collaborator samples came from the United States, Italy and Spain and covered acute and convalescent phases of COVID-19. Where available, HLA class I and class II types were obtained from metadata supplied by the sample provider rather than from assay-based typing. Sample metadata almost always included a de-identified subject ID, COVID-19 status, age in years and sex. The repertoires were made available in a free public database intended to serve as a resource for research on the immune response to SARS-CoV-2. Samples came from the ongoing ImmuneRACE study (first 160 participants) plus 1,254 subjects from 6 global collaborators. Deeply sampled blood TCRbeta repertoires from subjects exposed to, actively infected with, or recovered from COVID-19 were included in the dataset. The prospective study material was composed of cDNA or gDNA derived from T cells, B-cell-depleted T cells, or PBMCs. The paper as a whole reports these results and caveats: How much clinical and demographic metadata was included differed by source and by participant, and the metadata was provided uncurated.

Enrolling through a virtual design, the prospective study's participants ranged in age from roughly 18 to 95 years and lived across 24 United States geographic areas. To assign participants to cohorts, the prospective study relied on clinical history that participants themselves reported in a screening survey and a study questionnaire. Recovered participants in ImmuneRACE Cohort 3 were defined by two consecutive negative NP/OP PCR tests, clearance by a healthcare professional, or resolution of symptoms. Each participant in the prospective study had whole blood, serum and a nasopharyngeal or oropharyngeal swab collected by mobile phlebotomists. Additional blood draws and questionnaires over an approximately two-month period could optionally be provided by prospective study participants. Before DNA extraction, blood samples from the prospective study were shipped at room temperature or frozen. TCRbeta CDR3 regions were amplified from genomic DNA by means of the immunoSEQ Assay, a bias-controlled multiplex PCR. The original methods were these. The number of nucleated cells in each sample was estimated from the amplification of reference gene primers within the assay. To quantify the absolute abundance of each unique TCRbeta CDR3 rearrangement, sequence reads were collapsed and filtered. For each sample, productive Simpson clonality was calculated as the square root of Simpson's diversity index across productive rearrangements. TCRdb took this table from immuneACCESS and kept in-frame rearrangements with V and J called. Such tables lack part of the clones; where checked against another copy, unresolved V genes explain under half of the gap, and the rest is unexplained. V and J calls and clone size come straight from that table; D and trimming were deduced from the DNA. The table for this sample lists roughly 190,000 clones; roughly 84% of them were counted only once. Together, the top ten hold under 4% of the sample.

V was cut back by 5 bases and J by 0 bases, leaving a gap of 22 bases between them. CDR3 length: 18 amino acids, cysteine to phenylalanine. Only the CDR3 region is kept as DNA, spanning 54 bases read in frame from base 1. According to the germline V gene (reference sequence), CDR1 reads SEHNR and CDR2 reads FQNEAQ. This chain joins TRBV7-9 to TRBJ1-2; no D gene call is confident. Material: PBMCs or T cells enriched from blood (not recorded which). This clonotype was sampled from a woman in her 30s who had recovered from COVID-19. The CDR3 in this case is CASSNPGSIKRANYGYTF. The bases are TGTGCCAGCAGCAACCCCGGGTCCATCAAACGAGCTAACTATGGCTACACCTTC.